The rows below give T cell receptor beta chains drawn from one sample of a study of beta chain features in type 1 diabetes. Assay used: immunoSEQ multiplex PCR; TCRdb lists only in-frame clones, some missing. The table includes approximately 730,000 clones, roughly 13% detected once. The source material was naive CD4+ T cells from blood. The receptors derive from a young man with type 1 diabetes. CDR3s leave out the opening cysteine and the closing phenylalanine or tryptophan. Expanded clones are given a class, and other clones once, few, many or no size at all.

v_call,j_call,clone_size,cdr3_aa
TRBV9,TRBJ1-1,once,ASSLGTMNTEAF
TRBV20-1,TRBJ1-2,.,TQTGGKGYT
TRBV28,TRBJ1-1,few,ASSPAVYGGVVSEAF
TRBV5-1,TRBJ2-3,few,ASSALAGGLTDTQY
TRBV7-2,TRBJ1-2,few,ASSITEGLDHGYT
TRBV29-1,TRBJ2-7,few,SVETLTGKLGEQY
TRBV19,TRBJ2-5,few,ASSIRRDQETQY
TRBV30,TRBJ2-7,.,AWSTGTTNEQY
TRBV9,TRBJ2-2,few,ASSVGQGSNTGELF
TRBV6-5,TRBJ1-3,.,ASSFQAGNTIY
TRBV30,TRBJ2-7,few,AWSVRIGASSYEQY
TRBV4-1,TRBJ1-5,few,ASSQDGVGNQPQH
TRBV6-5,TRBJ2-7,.,ASSYSRTGPSYEQY
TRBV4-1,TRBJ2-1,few,ASSQEERGRGNEQF
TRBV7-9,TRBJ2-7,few,ASSPTGTEQY
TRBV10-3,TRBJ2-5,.,AISQPGQFGETQY
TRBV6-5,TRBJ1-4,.,ASSYSGQGGEKLF
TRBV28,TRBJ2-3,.,ASTWGGSTDTQY
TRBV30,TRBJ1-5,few,AWSQTQSNQPQH
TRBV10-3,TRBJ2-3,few,AISGLADSTDTQY
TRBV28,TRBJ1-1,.,ASSFGGSGTEAF
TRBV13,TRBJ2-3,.,ASSFFRASTDTQY
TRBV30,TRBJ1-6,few,AWRTRDTSSSYNSPLH
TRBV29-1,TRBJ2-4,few,SVVTGGFFPLAKNIQY
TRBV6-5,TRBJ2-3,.,ASSYQGMGGDTQY
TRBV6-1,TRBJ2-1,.,ASSEPPGASVMNEQF
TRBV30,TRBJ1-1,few,AWSKGSNTEAF
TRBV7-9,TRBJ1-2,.,ASSSSFGQNPNYGYT
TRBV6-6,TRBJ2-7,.,ASSYGQGSSYEQY
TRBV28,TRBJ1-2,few,ASSLDRGPGGYT